These 6 T cell receptor beta chains share one sample of origin, sequenced in a study of early T cells in non-severe SARS-CoV-2 infection. TCRdb reprocessed the 5' RACE reads via MiXCR and lists one record per CDR3 protein. The sample consists of about 55,000 distinct CDR3 sequences, around 12% of them appearing once. Sequencing was carried out using whole blood. These receptors were obtained from an adult who was a healthcare worker with PCR-confirmed SARS-CoV-2 infection or an uninfected control (not recorded which).

The chain couples TRBV20-1 to TRBJ1-4, with TRBD1 matching 7 bases. V gave up 6 bases and J gave up 0 bases; unmatched junction bases: 7. Germline V gene sequence: CDR1 DFQATT, CDR2 SNEGSKA (reference sequence). This CDR3 has 15 amino acids. The CDR3 sequence is CSAREGATTNEKLFF. CDR3 DNA sequence: TGCAGTGCCAGGGAGGGGGCCACAACTAATGAAAAACTGTTTTTT.

This clonotype was counted a few times. The chain links TRBV20-1 to TRBJ2-1; 11 positions agree with TRBD2. Germline CDR1 and CDR2: DFQATT and SNEGSKA (reference sequence). CDR3 length: 14 residues. V lost 6 bases, J lost 5 bases, and 6 bases stayed unmatched. The CDR3 DNA reads TGCAGTGCGTCGCCGGGACTAGCGGACAATGAGCAGTTCTTC. Translating it yields CSASPGLADNEQFF.

This clonotype has ten or more counts. The chain couples TRBV7-3 to TRBJ2-1, with 7 bases aligning to TRBD1. The V segment lost 5 bases and the J segment 9 bases; nucleotides outside the gene matches: 10. CDR1 is SGHTA and CDR2 is FQGTGA in the germline V gene. CDR3 size: 14 residues. CDR3 bases: TGTGCCAGCAGCCCCACCAGACAGGGTGGTGAGCAGTTCTTC. This gives the protein CASSPTRQGGEQFF.

This clonotype came up many times. V is TRBV2 and J is TRBJ1-5; 9 bases fit TRBD1. The CDR3 sequence is 15 residues long. From germline, CDR1 is SNHLY and CDR2 FYNNEI. Trimming removed 2 bases from V and 8 bases from J; junction bases left unmatched: 7. The CDR3 DNA follows: TGTGCCAGCAGTGAAAGGACAGGGGTTGTGAAGCCCCAGCATTTT. Protein sequence: CASSERTGVVKPQHF. The full variable domain, in which reference TRBV2 and TRBJ1-5 provide the parts outside the CDR3, is EPEVTQTPSHQVTQMGQEVILRCVPISNHLYFYWYRQILGQKVEFLVSFYNNEISEKSEIFDDQFSVERPDGSNFTLKIRSTKLEDSAMYFCASSERTGVVKPQHFGDGTRLSIL.

This clonotype has ten or more counts. CDR3 in amino acids: CSARHSNSPLHF. The DNA of the CDR3 is TGCAGTGCTAGACACTCCAATTCACCCCTCCACTTT. The rearrangement links TRBV20-1 to TRBJ1-6; unclear D gene. Per germline, CDR1 DFQATT and CDR2 SNEGSKA (reference sequence). The CDR3 runs to 12 residues. The V gene lost 2 bases and the J gene lost 7 bases, with 6 bases spanning the gap.

This clonotype showed up many times. Here the CDR3 reads CASSAGLQYNEQFF. Here the CDR3 DNA reads TGTGCCAGCAGCGCCGGACTTCAATACAATGAGCAGTTCTTC. This sequence joins TRBV9 and TRBJ2-1, with D maybe TRBD2 (5 bases). Trimming cost V 3 bases and J 4 bases, with 11 bases left between them. Germline V CDR1 and CDR2: SGDLS, YYNGEE. CDR3 length: 14 amino acids.